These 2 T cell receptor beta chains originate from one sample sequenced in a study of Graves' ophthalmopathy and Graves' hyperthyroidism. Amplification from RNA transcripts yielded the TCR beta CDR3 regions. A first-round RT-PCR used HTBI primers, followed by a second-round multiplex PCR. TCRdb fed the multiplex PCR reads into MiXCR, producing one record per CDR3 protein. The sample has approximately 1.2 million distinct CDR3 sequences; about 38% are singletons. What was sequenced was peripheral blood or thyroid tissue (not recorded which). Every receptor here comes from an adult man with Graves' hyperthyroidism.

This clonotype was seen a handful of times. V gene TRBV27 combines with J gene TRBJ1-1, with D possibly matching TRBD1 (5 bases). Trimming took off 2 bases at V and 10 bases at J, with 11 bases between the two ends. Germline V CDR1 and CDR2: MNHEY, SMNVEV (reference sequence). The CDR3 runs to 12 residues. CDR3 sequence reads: CASSLPRGVAFF. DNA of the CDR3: TGTGCCAGCAGTTTACCTCGGGGGGTAGCTTTCTTT.

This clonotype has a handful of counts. In DNA form, the CDR3 reads TGTGCCAGCAGACCCGACACCTGGAGTACCTATAATTCACCCCTCCACTTT. Protein: CASRPDTWSTYNSPLHF. The rearrangement links TRBV6-5 to TRBJ1-6; D is uncertain. Trimming took off 6 bases at V and 2 bases at J, with 17 bases between the two ends. Per germline, CDR1 MNHEY and CDR2 SVGAGI. The CDR3 runs 17 residues.